This TCR beta chain was found in a study of shared clonotypes between healthy human individuals. The CDR3 is made up of 13 amino acids. Trimming stripped 4 bases from V and 7 bases from J, with 15 bases between. Germline CDR1 SGHNT, CDR2 YYREEE (reference sequence). Study-wide results and caveats: Generation probabilities were higher for clonotypes shared across all four sorted-subset donors than for unshared ones.

In the case of this clone: Its target is unknown.

This table comes from immunoSEQ multiplex PCR, and its TCRdb copy is limited to in-frame clones, with some not included. This sample yields about 2.3 million clones, of which roughly 92% are seen a single time; roughly 0.34% belongs to the top ten. V usage is TRBV5-4 and J usage is TRBJ2-7; D remains ambiguous. The source of this sequence is a man younger than 35 in good health. Some clones in this sample may be carry-over from other donors' samples. Source material: naive CD4+ T cells from PBMCs. Stated subset: CD45RA+ positively selected. CDR3 in amino acids: CASSPRLAKEQYF. CDR3 sequence (DNA): TGTGCCAGCAGCCCGAGGTTAGCAAAAGAGCAGTACTTC.